What follows are 14 T cell receptor beta chains derived from one specimen sequenced in a study of response to subunit inactivated influenza vaccine. TCRdb re-called the RT-PCR reads through MiXCR, storing one row per CDR3 protein. The data show 700,000 to 900,000 distinct CDR3 sequences, about 20% seen once. The material sequenced was PBMCs from blood, taken more than 4 days after vaccination. The receptor set was obtained from a man aged 45-65 years who received an inactivated influenza vaccine.

This chain uses TRBV12-3 or TRBV12-4 with TRBJ2-3; D remains unclear. The CDR3 consists of 14 residues. V was trimmed by 3 bases and J by 0 bases, leaving 7 bases between them. CDR3 nucleotides: TGTGCCAGCAGTTTGTCAGCTAGCACAGATACGCAGTATTTT. Encoded protein: CASSLSASTDTQYF.

This clonotype showed up just a few times. The rearrangement joins TRBV29-1 to TRBJ2-3, with 8 nucleotides matching TRBD2. The CDR3 length is 17 residues. From germline, CDR1 is SQVTM and CDR2 ANQGSEA. The trim removed 1 base at V and 4 bases at J, leaving 13 bases unmatched. CDR3 sequence: CSVEVGLGRGRADTQYF. The CDR3 nucleotides are TGCAGCGTTGAAGTAGGGCTCGGGAGGGGTCGGGCAGATACGCAGTATTTT.

V gene TRBV20-1 combines with J gene TRBJ2-2; D is perhaps TRBD1 or TRBD2 (6 bases each). The CDR3 contains 15 residues. Trimming stripped 6 bases from V and 8 bases from J, with 22 bases between. CDR1 and CDR2 from the germline V gene are DFQATT and SNEGSKA (reference sequence). CDR3 sequence reads: CSAMFAGVGLGELFF. CDR3 bases: TGCAGTGCCATGTTCGCAGGGGTTGGACTAGGGGAGCTGTTTTTT.

This clonotype appeared many times. The CDR3 reads CASSQDATGPLYGYTF. In DNA, the CDR3 is TGCGCCAGCAGCCAAGATGCGACGGGGCCTCTCTATGGCTACACCTTC. The J gene is TRBJ1-2, the V gene TRBV4-3, with a tentative D call TRBD1 (5 bases). Trimming left V 0 bases short and J 4 bases short, with 15 bases between. The CDR3 sequence is 16 residues long. CDR1 is LGHNA, CDR2 YSLEER, per germline.

This chain connects TRBV11-2 to TRBJ1-1; the match to TRBD1 covers 8 bases. Germline trimming cut 0 bases from V and 4 bases from J; bases unmatched to any gene: 10. The CDR3 is made up of 17 amino acids. CDR1 SGHAT and CDR2 FQNNGV come from the germline V gene. The CDR3 region has the DNA TGTGCCAGCAGCTTAGACGACAGGGGCCCAGAGGGCACTGAAGCTTTCTTT. This sequence encodes CASSLDDRGPEGTEAFF.

This clonotype was seen only a few times. The V call is TRBV6-5, the J call TRBJ1-5; no clear D gene. Trimming removed 2 bases at V and 7 bases at J, with 6 bases between. This CDR3 has 12 amino acids. Germline V gene lookup returns CDR1 MNHEY and CDR2 SVGAGI. DNA of the CDR3: TGTGCCAGCAGTTACGGGGAGCAGCCCCAGCATTTT. Its translation: CASSYGEQPQHF.

V usage is TRBV4-2 and J usage is TRBJ2-7; possible D gene TRBD2, 6 bases. The CDR3 is made up of 16 amino acids. Deletions cut 3 bases from V and 2 bases from J, with 17 bases between. Germline lookup yields CDR1 LGHNA and CDR2 YNFKEQ. The CDR3 DNA sequence: TGTGCCAGCAGCCACCATCGGGGCGGGGATACCTACGAGCAGTACTTC. Its protein is CASSHHRGGDTYEQYF.

The chain joins TRBV12-3 or TRBV12-4 to TRBJ2-7; 8 positions match TRBD1. This CDR3 is 13 amino acids long. The junction had 13 bases not matched to a gene; V was cut back by 6 bases and J by 12 bases. The CDR3 reads CASSWEIGQGRYF. As DNA, the CDR3 is TGTGCCAGCAGCTGGGAGATCGGACAGGGTCGGTACTTC.

This chain connects TRBV15 to TRBJ2-7; possible D gene TRBD2, 5 bases. V dropped 0 bases and J dropped 1 base, with 10 bases sitting between them. The germline CDR1 and CDR2 sequences are LNHNV and YYDKDF (reference sequence). There are 15 residues in the CDR3. The CDR3 region is CATSREGGGSYEQYF. CDR3 nucleotide sequence: TGTGCCACCAGCAGAGAAGGTGGCGGGTCCTACGAGCAGTACTTC.

The V and J genes are TRBV5-1 and TRBJ1-2, with D unclear. V was shortened by 2 bases and J by 6 bases, with 11 bases between the two germline ends. The germline CDR1 and CDR2 sequences are SGHRS and YFSETQ. The length of the CDR3 is 13 residues. CDR3: CASSLNWQNGYTF. The CDR3 region has the DNA TGCGCCAGCAGCTTAAACTGGCAGAATGGCTACACCTTC.

This chain uses TRBV6-2 or TRBV6-3 with TRBJ2-7, with D possibly being TRBD1 (6 bases). Germline values: CDR1 MNHEY, CDR2 SVGEGT. Trimming removed 7 bases from V and 0 bases from J, with 13 bases in between. The CDR3 runs to 14 residues. The CDR3, as DNA: TGTGCCAGCAAGCCTCAAGGGGGCTCCTACGAGCAGTACTTC. It translates to CASKPQGGSYEQYF.

This clonotype was counted only a few times. The rearrangement links TRBV5-1 to TRBJ2-5, with 9 bases aligning to TRBD2. In germline, CDR1 is SGHRS, CDR2 YFSETQ. The CDR3 is made up of 18 amino acids. V dropped 0 bases and J dropped 2; count of bases not matched to a gene: 11. In DNA, the CDR3 is TGCGCCAGCAGCTTGGCTCGCGGGGGGGAGATTTTGCAAGAGACCCAGTACTTC. Encoded protein: CASSLARGGEILQETQYF.

There are a few counts of this clonotype. The chain uses TRBV10-3 and TRBJ2-1; 8 bases match TRBD2. Germline CDR1 reads ENHRY; CDR2 reads SYGVKD. CDR3 length: 14 amino acids. V trimming: 11 bases; J trimming: 8 bases; junction bases outside the gene matches: 14. As DNA, the CDR3 is TGTGCCGCAAAGACCGGGACTAGTAACTATGAGCAGTTCTTC. This codes for CAAKTGTSNYEQFF.

This chain uses TRBV12-3 or TRBV12-4 with TRBJ2-7; D gene ambiguous. This CDR3 is 12 amino acids long. Trimming removed 6 bases from V and 6 bases from J, with 12 bases in between. The CDR3 sequence: CASSNLMAEQYF. The CDR3 DNA reads TGTGCCAGCAGCAACTTGATGGCCGAGCAGTACTTC.